The 4 T cell receptor beta chains listed next were all sequenced from one sample in a study of patients and donors after allogeneic stem cell transplantation. TCRdb itself ran the RT-PCR reads through MiXCR, one entry per CDR3 protein. The data show some 960,000 distinct CDR3 sequences, under 20% seen once. Sequenced material: blood, either unsorted or a sorted T cell fraction (not recorded which). The receptor set was obtained from a human donor who was either an allogeneic HSCT recipient or a stem cell or donor lymphocyte infusion donor (not recorded which). It is not recorded whose cells these are; they may come from a transplant donor.

The chain carries TRBV29-1 and TRBJ1-2; 8 bases match TRBD1. The trim removed 8 bases at V and 4 bases at J, leaving 9 bases unmatched. Germline V gene lookup returns CDR1 SQVTM and CDR2 ANQGSEA. The CDR3 is made up of 13 amino acids. CDR3 sequence reads: CSSLGTGIYGYTF. The CDR3 bases are TGCAGCTCGCTGGGGACAGGAATCTATGGCTACACCTTC.

This clonotype turned up a few times. The chain's CDR3 is CASSLLLHPTVREQYF. CDR3 bases: TGTGCCAGCAGCTTACTCCTGCACCCGACAGTTAGGGAGCAGTACTTC. This rearrangement joins TRBV7-9 to TRBJ2-7; possibly TRBD1 for D (5 bases). Per the germline V gene, CDR1 is SEHNR and CDR2 is FQNEAQ (reference sequence). The CDR3 contains 16 residues. Trimming took off 2 bases at V and 7 bases at J, with 21 bases between the two ends.

The chain employs TRBV19 and TRBJ1-1; the D gene is possibly TRBD1 (6 bases). V shed 3 bases and J shed 0 bases, with 17 bases lying between them. Germline CDR1 is LNHDA and CDR2 is SQIVND (reference sequence). The CDR3 consists of 17 residues. CDR3 in DNA: TGTGCCAGTAGTATGTGGCTTGGACAGACGATGAACACTGAAGCTTTCTTT. Its translation: CASSMWLGQTMNTEAFF.

This chain joins TRBV6-2 or TRBV6-3 and TRBJ2-1; 9 positions agree with TRBD2. The trim removed 2 bases at V and 3 bases at J, leaving 11 bases unmatched. The length of the CDR3 is 18 residues. Germline V lookup: CDR1 MNHEY, CDR2 SVGEGT. The CDR3 here is CASSYLIRAGGVYNEQFF. CDR3 sequence (DNA): TGTGCCAGCAGTTACCTGATTAGAGCGGGGGGCGTCTACAATGAGCAGTTCTTC.